This TCR beta chain was sequenced during a study of CD8 T cells in ankylosing spondylitis. Study-level points and caveats: Disease-linked clones reportedly concentrated significantly in matched ankylosing spondylitis synovial fluid. A TCR beta motif of eight highly homologous variants appeared characteristic of ankylosing spondylitis blood.

Using quantitative 5'-RACE with molecular barcodes, the authors made TCR beta libraries. TCRdb reprocessed the 5' RACE reads with MiXCR, giving one entry per CDR3 protein. The profile shows roughly 69,000 distinct CDR3 sequences, approximately 5% of them singletons. The CDR3 is 19 residues long. Looked up from germline, CDR1 is SGHAT and CDR2 is FQNNGV. V shed 4 bases and J 2 bases; nucleotides not matched to a gene: 13. This clonotype was found many times. No antigen is known for it. The rearrangement uses TRBV11-2 and TRBJ1-5, with TRBD1 matching over 11 bases. What was sequenced was blood, either unsorted or a sorted T cell fraction (not recorded which). The clonotype comes from a male donor with ankylosing spondylitis or in good health (not recorded which). CDR3: CASSSPGTGGFMGNQPQHF. For the CDR3, the DNA is TGTGCCAGCAGCTCCCCCGGGACAGGGGGTTTTATGGGCAATCAGCCCCAGCATTTT.